This section outlines one T cell receptor (beta chain) sequence together with its context. Its antigen remains unknown. The V gene end was trimmed by 3 bases and the J gene end by 0 bases; junction bases not matched to a gene: 7. Germline assignment: CDR1 SGDLS and CDR2 YYNGEE. CDR3 size: 16 residues. Profiling relied on immunoSEQ multiplex PCR, and the TCRdb table lists in-frame clones only, not all of them. The repertoire includes some 52,000 clones, 90% to 95% of them detected once, and approximately 25% sits in the top ten. The sample is drawn from a study of OX40 agonist ivuxolimab in advanced cancers. The study, taken as a whole, reports: At 0.1 to 3.0 mg/kg and by week 6, CD4+ and CD8+ T cells in the blood had expanded clonally. Average numbers of expanded clones were greater in CD8+ T cells than in CD4+.

The source is an adult with an advanced solid tumor such as melanoma, head and neck, liver or kidney cancer. Sequencing used CD4+ or CD8+ T cells sorted from blood, obtained in a trial of the OX40 agonist ivuxolimab. The chain links TRBV9 to TRBJ2-7; TRBD2 matches at 9 bases. CDR3 coding DNA: TGTGCCAGCAGCGGCGCTAGCGGGACTAGCTCCTACGAGCAGTACTTC. Translated: CASSGASGTSSYEQYF.